This is a list of T cell receptor beta chains from one sample in a study of post-analysis software for immune sequencing data. One entry per CDR3 protein, called by TCRdb with MiXCR from the PCR reads. Of fewer than 850,000 distinct CDR3 sequences in the sample, 25% to 30% were seen once. The sequencing input was blood. The source of these receptors is a girl aged 10 to 17 with multiple sclerosis. The conserved cysteine and the conserved F or W are not part of the CDR3 here.

V gene	J gene	CDR3 protein
TRBV3-1	TRBJ2-3	ASSQGDATHTQY
TRBV6-2/TRBV6-3	TRBJ2-1	ASSYLAGGDINEQF
TRBV29-1	TRBJ2-2	SERDTGELF
TRBV14	TRBJ2-1	AGSHLYRGPYNEQF
TRBV20-1	TRBJ2-3	SAGGRSTDTQY
TRBV7-2	TRBJ2-5	ASSLQAGEEETQY
TRBV4-3	TRBJ2-1	ASSQGRGGNEQF
TRBV6-2/TRBV6-3	TRBJ1-5	ASSYPGTVRPQH
TRBV29-1	TRBJ1-2	SAGTGGNYGYT
TRBV9	TRBJ2-1	ASSLRGRVQDEQF
TRBV9	TRBJ2-4	ASSVATSGGGTKNIQY
TRBV4-3	TRBJ2-7	ASSQAGLSEQY
TRBV28	TRBJ2-7	ASSSTGTDEQY
TRBV12-3/TRBV12-4	TRBJ1-5	ASSFVFQPQH
TRBV7-9	TRBJ2-6	ASSPPDRSGANVLT
TRBV4-3	TRBJ1-4	ASSRITGVGEKLF
TRBV4-3	TRBJ2-1	ASSQDSLAGVFKGSYNEQF
TRBV6-2/TRBV6-3	TRBJ2-1	ANSDPNLRVSSYNEQF
TRBV6-1	TRBJ1-1	ASSERPGRGGEAF
TRBV5-1	TRBJ2-7	ASSLQVGLAGSYEQY
TRBV7-9	TRBJ2-3	ASSQSGGFTDTQY
TRBV10-3	TRBJ2-5	AISEMGQGEETQY
TRBV19	TRBJ1-5	ASSRGQAARAQR
TRBV25-1	NA	ASSELGSYEQY
TRBV29-1	TRBJ1-2	SVEVDWGTASEGYT
TRBV5-1	TRBJ2-3	ASSLRTSGSTDTQY
TRBV4-1	TRBJ2-7	ASSHLNDREGEQY
TRBV11-2	TRBJ2-7	ASSGRLAFQGDLTTYEQY
TRBV27	TRBJ2-3	ASSSRGRSTDTQY
TRBV12-3/TRBV12-4	TRBJ1-5	ASSGVSSNQPQH
TRBV5-1	TRBJ2-3	ASSQGPGVNADTQY
TRBV2	TRBJ2-5	ASSGVSMGETQY
TRBV7-2	TRBJ2-5	ASSRRDGKGEETQY
TRBV10-2	TRBJ1-5	ASRESKGSQPQH
TRBV20-1	TRBJ2-3	SARPIFQGGTDTQY
TRBV29-1	TRBJ2-1	SVEGAGYNEQF
TRBV7-2	TRBJ1-2	ASTPRDSRYGYT
TRBV4-3	TRBJ2-2	ASSHEESTGELF
TRBV2	TRBJ2-5	ASTLIGLEEAQY
TRBV28	TRBJ1-1	ASSPNRPGVGTEAF
TRBV5-1	TRBJ2-3	ASSLRAGSTDTQY
TRBV6-2/TRBV6-3	TRBJ2-1	ASSPRTIPGGYNEQF